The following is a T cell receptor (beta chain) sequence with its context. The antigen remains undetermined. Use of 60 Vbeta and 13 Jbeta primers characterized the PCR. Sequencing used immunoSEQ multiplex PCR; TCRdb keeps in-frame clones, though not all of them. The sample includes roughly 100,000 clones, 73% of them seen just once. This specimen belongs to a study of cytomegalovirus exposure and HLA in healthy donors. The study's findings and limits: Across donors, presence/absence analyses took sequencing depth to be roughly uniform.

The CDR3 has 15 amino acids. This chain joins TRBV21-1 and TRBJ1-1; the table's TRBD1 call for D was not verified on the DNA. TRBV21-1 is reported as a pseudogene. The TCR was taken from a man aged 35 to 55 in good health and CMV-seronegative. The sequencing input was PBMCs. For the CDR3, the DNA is TGTGCCAGCAGTTCAATGCCAGGGCGCTATGCTGAAGCTTTCTTT. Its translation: CASSSMPGRYAEAFF.